These T cell receptor beta chains were read from a single sample in a study of blood T cell repertoires in COVID-19. TCRdb's table, derived via immunoSEQ multiplex PCR, lists solely in-frame clones and lacks some. Of under 250,000 clones listed, almost 90% are singletons. The sequenced sample consisted of peripheral blood. All receptors derive from a man aged 80 or over with acute or convalescent COVID-19. Both conserved end residues are part of each CDR3.

>TRBV4-2
CASSHLLSGANVLTF
>TRBV29-1
CSVGGAAGGNHNEQFF
>TRBV29-1
CSAEKRDTEAFF
>TRBV7-9
CASSLEGASEKLFF
>TRBV4-1
CASSQAPGASSYNEQFF
>TRBV5-6
CASSPPPSGVYEQYF
>TRBV4-3
CASSTISGGTYEQYF
>TRBV6-6
CASSRQGRGGNQPQHF
>TRBV7-3
CASSRLGGGSTGELFF
>TRBV7-2
CASSLGGVPYNEQFF
>TRBV18
CASSRTGTGTYEQYF
>TRBV4-3
CASSPFGTGGIEQYF
>TRBV19
CASSILVSGANEQFF
>TRBV6-5
CASKLSQNIQYF
>TRBV5-6
CASSSGRDRRNTEAFF
>TRBV6-5
CATLPGQGYGYTF
>TRBV7-2
CASSLGTSGSSSYNEQFF
>TRBV2
CASSDLLRSSYNSPLHF
>TRBV7-3
CASSPSPPGQGNEQFF
>TRBV11-3
CASTLTGSNEQFF
>TRBV18
CASSPGQQETQYF